These T cell receptor beta chains were read from a single sample in a study of cytomegalovirus exposure and HLA in healthy donors. Clones were sequenced by immunoSEQ multiplex PCR, and TCRdb holds only the in-frame ones, with some missing. The data contain approximately 190,000 clones, roughly 80% of them singletons. The material sequenced was PBMCs. All receptors derive from a woman between 18 and 30 years old in good health and CMV-seronegative. Both conserved end residues are part of each CDR3. Fields, in order: J gene, V gene, D gene, clone size, CDR3 DNA, CDR3 protein. The D gene is left open where the match is weak. Rows give clone size only sometimes, using once, few, many, or a class for an expanded clone.

TRBJ1-2 | TRBV4-2 | TRBD1 | NA | TGTGCCAGCAGCCACATACAGGGGGACTATGGCTACACCTTC | CASSHIQGDYGYTF
TRBJ2-5 | TRBV5-6 | NA | NA | TGTGCCAGCAGCTTGAGTGGGGCTCCTTACCAAGAGACCCAGTACTTC | CASSLSGAPYQETQYF
TRBJ2-4 | TRBV6-5 | NA | NA | TGTGCCAGCAGTTACTCGAAACAAGCCAAAAACATTCAGTACTTC | CASSYSKQAKNIQYF
TRBJ1-1 | TRBV7-3 | NA | few | TGTGCCAGCAGCTTACACCCGGACACTGAAGCTTTCTTT | CASSLHPDTEAFF
TRBJ1-2 | TRBV7-2 | TRBD1 | NA | TGTGCCAGCAGTTCGGACAGGGCTAACTATGGCTACACCTTC | CASSSDRANYGYTF
TRBJ2-7 | TRBV7-9 | TRBD1 | NA | TGTGCCAGCAGCTGGTTTGAGGACAGGGCCCACGAGCAGTACTTC | CASSWFEDRAHEQYF
TRBJ2-7 | TRBV5-1 | TRBD1 | NA | TGCGCCAGCAGCGGGGACAGACCTTACGAGCAGTACTTC | CASSGDRPYEQYF
TRBJ1-2 | TRBV2 | NA | NA | TGTGCCGGGGATAGAACAGGGTATGGCTACACCTTC | CAGDRTGYGYTF
TRBJ1-6 | TRBV6-1 | NA | NA | TGTGCCAGCAGCACACAGGCCTGGCGGAATTCACCCCTCCACTTT | CASSTQAWRNSPLHF
TRBJ2-5 | TRBV29-1 | NA | NA | TGCAGCGTTGGCAGGGCCCAAGAGACCCAGTACTTC | CSVGRAQETQYF
TRBJ1-1 | TRBV4-1 | NA | NA | TGCGCCAGCAGCCAAGAAACAGGGAATCCAGCTTTCTTT | CASSQETGNPAFF
TRBJ2-2 | TRBV6-6 | TRBD2 | few | TGTGCCAGCAGGACTAGCGGGGGTACCGGGGAGCTGTTTTTT | CASRTSGGTGELFF
TRBJ2-5 | TRBV4-1 | TRBD1 | NA | TGCGCCAGCAGCCAAGGGACAGGGGGCCGAGAGACCCAGTACTTC | CASSQGTGGRETQYF
TRBJ1-3 | TRBV5-6 | NA | NA | TGTGCCAGCAGCTCCCTCGACACCATATATTTT | CASSSLDTIYF
TRBJ1-5 | TRBV25-1 | NA | NA | TGTGCCAGCAGTGAACAGGGGCTCAATCAGCCCCAGCATTTT | CASSEQGLNQPQHF
TRBJ2-7 | TRBV6-5 | TRBD1 | NA | TGTGCCAGCACTGAATCCCTCCGGGACAGTCTGGCCTTC | CASTESLRDSLAF